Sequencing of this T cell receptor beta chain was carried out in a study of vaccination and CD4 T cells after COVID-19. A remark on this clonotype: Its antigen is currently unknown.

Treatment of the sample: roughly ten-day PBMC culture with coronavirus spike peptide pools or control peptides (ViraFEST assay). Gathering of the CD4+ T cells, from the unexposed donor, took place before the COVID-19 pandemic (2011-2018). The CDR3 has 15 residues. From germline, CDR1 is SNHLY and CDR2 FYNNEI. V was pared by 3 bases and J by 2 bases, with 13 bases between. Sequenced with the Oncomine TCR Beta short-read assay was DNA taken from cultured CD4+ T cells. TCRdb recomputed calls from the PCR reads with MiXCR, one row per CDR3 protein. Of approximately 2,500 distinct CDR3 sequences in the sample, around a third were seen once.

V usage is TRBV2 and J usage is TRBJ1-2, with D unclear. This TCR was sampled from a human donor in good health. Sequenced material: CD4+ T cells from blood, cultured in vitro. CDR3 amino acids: CASSDERLLNYGYTF. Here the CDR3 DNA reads TGTGCCAGCAGTGATGAGAGACTGCTGAACTATGGCTACACCTTC.